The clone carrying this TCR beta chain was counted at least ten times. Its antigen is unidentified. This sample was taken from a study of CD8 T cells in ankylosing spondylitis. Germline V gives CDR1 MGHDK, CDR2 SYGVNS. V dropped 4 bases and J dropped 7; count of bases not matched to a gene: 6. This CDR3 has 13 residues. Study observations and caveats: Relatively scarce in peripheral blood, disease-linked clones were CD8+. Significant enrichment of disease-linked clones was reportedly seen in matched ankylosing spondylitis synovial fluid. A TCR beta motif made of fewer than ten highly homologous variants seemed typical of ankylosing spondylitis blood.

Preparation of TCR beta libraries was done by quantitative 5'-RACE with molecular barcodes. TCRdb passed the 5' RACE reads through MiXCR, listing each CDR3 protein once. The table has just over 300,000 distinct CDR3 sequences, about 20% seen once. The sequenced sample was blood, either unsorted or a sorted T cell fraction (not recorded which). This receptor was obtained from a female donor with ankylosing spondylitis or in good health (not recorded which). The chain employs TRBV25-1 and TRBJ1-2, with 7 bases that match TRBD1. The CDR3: CASSANRGVGYTF. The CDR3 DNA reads TGTGCCAGCAGTGCGAACAGGGGAGTTGGCTACACCTTC.